There are a few counts of the clone carrying this TCR beta chain. Its antigen is unknown. These data originate in a study of identical twins. Broader study findings: Not following the same donors, the study drew its conclusions from cross-sectional statistical analysis. Cord blood beta clonotypes that were abundant carried fewer insertions, and memory repertoires showed no such trend. Monozygotic twins shared more out-of-frame TCR alpha than recombination models predicted.

A universal primer site was incorporated via template switching, and the cDNA contained unique molecular identifiers. A single record per CDR3 protein comes from TCRdb applying MiXCR to the 5' RACE reads. This sample has 300,000 to 350,000 distinct CDR3 sequences, with around 12% found just once. This CDR3 has 16 residues. The germline V gene encodes CDR1 LGHDT and CDR2 YNNKEL (reference sequence). Deletions cut 0 bases from V and 1 base from J, with 12 bases between. These same records also appear under a second study, on yellow fever vaccine responses in identical twins.

The specimen was CD8+ T cells sorted from blood. The genes are TRBV3-1 and TRBJ1-1; TRBD1 might be the D (6 bases). The clonotype comes from a woman younger than 35 in good health. CDR3 loop: CASSQEGTGQNTEAFF. The CDR3 DNA is TGTGCCAGCAGCCAAGAAGGTACAGGGCAGAACACTGAAGCTTTCTTT.